This is a list of T cell receptor beta chains from one sample in a study of blood T cell repertoires in COVID-19. Using immunoSEQ multiplex PCR, the repertoire was profiled, and TCRdb retains in-frame clones only, with some absent. The table has more than 95,000 clones, about 86% seen once; the top ten hold roughly 3.4%. The specimen sequenced was peripheral blood. The receptors were gathered from a woman older than 75 with active or convalescent COVID-19. Each CDR3 is given with its conserved first and last residue. The D gene is left open where the match is weak. Rows give clone size only sometimes, using once, few, many, or a class for an expanded clone.

.	TRBJ2-7	.	TRBV2	TGTGCCAGCAGTGATTATAGTCGCGGTTCCTACGAGCAGTACTTC	CASSDYSRGSYEQYF
.	TRBJ2-2	.	TRBV6-2/TRBV6-3	TGTGCCAGCAGTTCTCGGGGTTATAACACCGGGGAGCTGTTTTTT	CASSSRGYNTGELFF
.	TRBJ2-3	.	TRBV27	TGTGCCAGCAGTGGGGACACTTACACAGATACGCAGTATTTT	CASSGDTYTDTQYF
TRBD1	TRBJ2-7	.	TRBV5-8	TGTGCCAGCAGCCCGGGGACAGGGGCAATCTACGAGCAGTACTTC	CASSPGTGAIYEQYF
.	TRBJ2-6	few	TRBV12-3/TRBV12-4	TGTGCCAGCAGTTTGTATGGGGCCAACGTCCTGACTTTC	CASSLYGANVLTF
TRBD1	TRBJ2-5	.	TRBV11-3	TGTGCCAGCAGCCCAACTAGCCAGGGGGCCCAGACCCAGTACTTC	CASSPTSQGAQTQYF
.	TRBJ2-1	.	TRBV27	TGTGCCAGTCGGCAAGGGGTTTACAATGAGCAGTTCTTC	CASRQGVYNEQFF
TRBD1	TRBJ2-7	.	TRBV23-1	TGCGCCAGCAGTCAATCGAGGGGGCAGGCTTCCTACGAGCAGTACTTC	CASSQSRGQASYEQYF
TRBD1	TRBJ2-1	once	TRBV23-1	TGCGCCAGCAGTACCTACGGGACAGGGGGCGGCAATGAGCAGTTCTTC	CASSTYGTGGGNEQFF
TRBD1	TRBJ1-5	.	TRBV20-1	TGCAGTGCTAGTCCAGGACAGGGGTATCAGCCCCAGCATTTT	CSASPGQGYQPQHF
TRBD1	TRBJ1-2	few	TRBV24-1	TGTGCCACCAGTGACCCTAGACAGGGGGCCTATGGCTACACCTTC	CATSDPRQGAYGYTF
.	TRBJ2-2	.	TRBV7-9	TGTGCCAGCAGCTCTCAGAGCGCGAACACCGGGGAGCTGTTTTTT	CASSSQSANTGELFF
.	TRBJ2-3	.	TRBV7-9	TGTGCCAGCAGCTTAGCAGTTGGCTCAGATACGCAGTATTTT	CASSLAVGSDTQYF
TRBD1	TRBJ1-1	.	TRBV28	TGTGCCAGCAGTTCGGACTACAGGGGCACTGAAGCTTTCTTT	CASSSDYRGTEAFF
TRBD1	TRBJ1-2	.	TRBV29-1	TGCAGCGTTGGGGACAGGAACTATGGCTACACCTTC	CSVGDRNYGYTF
.	TRBJ1-6	.	TRBV28	TGTGCCAGCAGTCCCCAGGGGAGGGGTGCTCATAATTCACCCCTCCACTTT	CASSPQGRGAHNSPLHF
.	TRBJ2-7	few	TRBV29-1	TGCAGCGTTCGAGACAGCCCCTACGAGCAGTACTTC	CSVRDSPYEQYF
.	TRBJ2-1	.	TRBV5-1	TGCGCCAGCAGCCAAACGGACAGAAGGGGCAATGAGCAGTTCTTC	CASSQTDRRGNEQFF
.	TRBJ1-5	.	TRBV28	TGTGCCAGCAGTGGGTCAGGTTTCAATCAGCCCCAGCATTTT	CASSGSGFNQPQHF
TRBD1	TRBJ1-4	.	TRBV2	TGTGCCAGTATCCCTCGGGGAACAGGGGGGAGGACTAATGAAAAACTGTTTTTT	CASIPRGTGGRTNEKLFF
TRBD1	TRBJ1-1	.	TRBV2	TGTGCCAGCAGTGGACAGGGGAACACTGAAGCTTTCTTT	CASSGQGNTEAFF
.	TRBJ2-1	.	TRBV7-9	TGTGCCAGCAGCTTGTTGGCGGGCTACAATGAGCAGTTCTTC	CASSLLAGYNEQFF
TRBD2	TRBJ2-1	.	TRBV5-1	TGCGCCAGCAGCCCCCAATCCTCGGGGGGTTACAATGAGCAGTTCTTC	CASSPQSSGGYNEQFF
TRBD1	TRBJ2-2	.	TRBV5-4	TGTGCCAGCAGCTTGGTTCAGGGGGCGAGATTCGCCGGGGAGCTGTTTTTT	CASSLVQGARFAGELFF
TRBD1	TRBJ1-2	.	TRBV27	TGTGCCAGCAGTCCCAGGGGGGATACAGGGTTAAATGGCTACACCTTC	CASSPRGDTGLNGYTF
TRBD1	TRBJ1-6	few	TRBV28	TGTGCCAGCAAGGGGACAGGGGAAAATTCACCCCTCCACTTT	CASKGTGENSPLHF
TRBD1	TRBJ1-5	.	TRBV6-6	TGTGCCAGCATATTTGGACAGGAATTTAATCAGCCCCAGCATTTT	CASIFGQEFNQPQHF
.	TRBJ1-1	.	TRBV3-1/TRBV3-2	TGTGCCAGCAGCCAGGTACAAAACACTGAAGCTTTCTTT	CASSQVQNTEAFF
.	TRBJ1-5	.	TRBV3-1/TRBV3-2	TGTGCCAGCAGCCCGTCGGGGGTCCAGCCCCAGCATTTT	CASSPSGVQPQHF
.	TRBJ2-7	.	TRBV14	TGTGCCAGCAGCCAAGTCCTCTACGAGCAGTACTTC	CASSQVLYEQYF
TRBD1	TRBJ2-2	.	TRBV7-3	TGTGCCAGCAGTCAAACAGGGGTCGGGGAGCTGTTTTTT	CASSQTGVGELFF
.	TRBJ1-5	.	TRBV24-1	TGTGCCACCAGTGATGCTACAGGGACTAGCAATCAGCCCCAGCATTTT	CATSDATGTSNQPQHF
.	TRBJ1-1	once	TRBV5-4	TGTGCCAGCAGCTTGGAAAGAGACACTGAAGCTTTCTTT	CASSLERDTEAFF
.	TRBJ1-1	.	TRBV6-6	TGTGCCAGCAGACCGACGGCCCAGGGAACTGAAGCTTTCTTT	CASRPTAQGTEAFF
TRBD1	TRBJ1-5	.	TRBV7-9	TGTGCCAGCAGCTTAGCTCCGCCCGGACAGGGGGCGCCTCAGCCCCAGCATTTT	CASSLAPPGQGAPQPQHF
TRBD2	TRBJ2-2	.	TRBV19	TGTGCCAGTAGTAGCGGGGGGGCCTCCGGGGAGCTGTTTTTT	CASSSGGASGELFF
TRBD1	TRBJ2-7	.	TRBV6-5	TGTGCCAGCAGTTACGCCGGGACAGGGAACTCCTACGAGCAGTACTTC	CASSYAGTGNSYEQYF
TRBD1	TRBJ2-7	.	TRBV4-1	TGCGCCAGCAGCCAAGATGTCCAACGCCGACAGGGCATTATCACCTACGAGCAGTACTTC	CASSQDVQRRQGIITYEQYF
.	TRBJ2-1	few	TRBV5-1	TGCGCCAGCAGCCCGGACATGGTTCAGGGCAATGAGCAGTTCTTC	CASSPDMVQGNEQFF
.	TRBJ2-1	.	TRBV20-1	TGCAGTGCTAGTCCTATCGTTACAGGGAACAATGAGCAGTTCTTC	CSASPIVTGNNEQFF
TRBD2	TRBJ2-7	.	TRBV7-9	TGTGCCAGCAGCTCTAGCGGGGGCTTCTCCTACGAGCAGTACTTC	CASSSSGGFSYEQYF
TRBD1	TRBJ1-2	.	TRBV6-5	TGTGCCACCGTGACAGGGGACGGAGGCTACACCTTC	CATVTGDGGYTF
TRBD1	TRBJ1-1	.	TRBV5-5	TGTGCCAGCAGCATTCGACAGGGGGAAGCTTTCTTT	CASSIRQGEAFF
TRBD2	TRBJ2-2	.	TRBV7-9	TGTGCCAGCAGCCCCTCGGGGGGGGCGAACACCGGGGAGCTGTTTTTT	CASSPSGGANTGELFF
TRBD2	TRBJ2-5	.	TRBV5-4	TGTGCCAGCAGCTACGGACTAGCGGGGGGTCAAGAGACCCAGTACTTC	CASSYGLAGGQETQYF
TRBD1	TRBJ1-2	.	TRBV4-1	TGCGCCAGCAGCTCCTATGAAGACAGGGGATTCTATGGCTACACCTTC	CASSSYEDRGFYGYTF
TRBD1	TRBJ1-2	.	TRBV6-1	TGTGCCAGCAGTGAACAGGGGGCAGGCTATGGCTACACCTTC	CASSEQGAGYGYTF
.	TRBJ1-2	.	TRBV7-9	TGTGCCAGCAGCTTATACGGGGGGGCCAATTCTAACTATGGCTACACCTTC	CASSLYGGANSNYGYTF
TRBD1	TRBJ1-2	once	TRBV25-1	TGTGCCAGCAGCAAACAACAGGGGACTTATGGCTACACCTTC	CASSKQQGTYGYTF
TRBD1	TRBJ2-7	.	TRBV9	TGTGCCAGCAGCGTAGATATCGTAATGGGAGAGGGACAGAGTCGCTCCTACGAGCAGTACTTC	CASSVDIVMGEGQSRSYEQYF
.	TRBJ1-4	.	TRBV15	TGTGCCACCAGCACCCCTATAGGGACTCCTGGTGAAAAACTGTTTTTT	CATSTPIGTPGEKLFF
.	TRBJ2-5	.	TRBV6-6	TGTGCCACTCGGGGGAGTAGCCAAGAGACCCAGTACTTC	CATRGSSQETQYF
.	TRBJ2-7	.	TRBV5-1	TGCGCCAGCAGCTTCGCCTACGAGCAGTACTTC	CASSFAYEQYF